This T cell receptor (beta chain) was documented in a study of long-term antiretroviral therapy in people with HIV. Survey-level resolution applied to immunoSEQ assay v3.0. Only in-frame clones appear in the TCRdb table, and some are missing; sequencing was by immunoSEQ multiplex PCR. The sample shows some 25,000 clones, over 70% of them seen only once. No fewer than two post-ART and no fewer than one pre-ART PBMC samples existed for each donor. Clinicians in the United States treated all participants with HIV. The specimen comprised unsorted PBMCs, sampled 1.1 years before starting antiretroviral therapy. This sequence was found in a woman under 40 with HIV.

The CDR3 DNA reads TGTGCCAGCAGCCGGCGGAACACTGAAGCTTTCTTT. This sequence encodes CASSRRNTEAFF. This chain links TRBV11-3 with TRBJ1-1; D ambiguous. Trimming left V 5 bases short and J 1 base short, with 5 bases between. This CDR3 spans 12 amino acids. Per the germline V gene, CDR1 is SGHNT and CDR2 is YENEEA.